Listed below are T cell receptor beta chains from one sample, sequenced in a study of blood T cells in healthy people across ages. TCRdb processed the 5' RACE reads anew with MiXCR; each CDR3 protein has one entry. Of some 890,000 distinct CDR3 sequences in the sample, about 27% are singletons; the top ten hold around 9.6%. Separately, the same data were catalogued under a study of T cells of mothers and their children.

The specimen sequenced was blood. These receptors originate from a woman in her 40s in good health. Both conserved end residues are part of each CDR3. D genes are given only for firm matches. The listing skips clone size in some rows; elsewhere it reads once, few, many or a size class.

>21|.|TRBD2|TRBJ2-7|TRBV4-2
TGTGCCAGCAGCCAAGATTCCGACACCGGGACTAGCGGGGCCAGCTCCTACGAGCAGTACTTC
CASSQDSDTGTSGASSYEQYF
>15|few|TRBD1|TRBJ2-7|TRBV15
TGTGCCACCAGCAGAGAACAGGGGTTGAATAACGAGCAGTACTTC
CATSREQGLNNEQYF
>13|many|TRBD1|TRBJ1-2|TRBV29-1
TGCAGCGGTGGACAGGGCCAGGGCTATGGCTACACCTTC
CSGGQGQGYGYTF
>19|.|TRBD1|TRBJ2-6|TRBV11-2
TGTGCCAGCAGCTCCATCTGGAAGGGGGCAAACTCTGGGGCCAGCGTCCTGACTTTC
CASSSIWKGANSGASVLTF
>13|few|.|TRBJ1-2|TRBV27
TGTGCCAGCAGTTTGGGGCACAGCTATGGCTACACCTTC
CASSLGHSYGYTF
>16|.|TRBD2|TRBJ2-1|TRBV6-2/TRBV6-3
TGTGCCAGCAGTTACCCTGGGACTAGCGGCAGGGGAGAGCAGTTCTTC
CASSYPGTSGRGEQFF
>15|many|.|TRBJ2-1|TRBV10-3
TGTGCCATCAGTGAAAGGGTGAGCTCCTACAATGAGCAGTTCTTC
CAISERVSSYNEQFF
>15|.|.|TRBJ1-2|TRBV3-1
TGTGCCAGCAGCCAACCGGATGAGGGTACGGATGGCTACACCTTC
CASSQPDEGTDGYTF
>17|.|.|TRBJ2-5|TRBV4-3
TGCGCCAGCAGCCAAGGACAGGCTGGTACGGCTCAAGAGACCCAGTACTTC
CASSQGQAGTAQETQYF
>14|many|.|TRBJ1-5|TRBV5-1
TGCGCCAGCAGCCAAGAGCGGGGGTCCCAGCCCCAGCATTTT
CASSQERGSQPQHF
>15|many|.|TRBJ1-4|TRBV15
TGTGCCACCAGCAGAGATCGGAGGCAGAATGAAAAACTGTTTTTT
CATSRDRRQNEKLFF
>14|many|.|TRBJ2-1|TRBV27
TGTGCCAGCAGTTTAATGACAGCTAACAATGAGCAGTTCTTC
CASSLMTANNEQFF
>15|.|.|TRBJ2-7|TRBV5-1
TGCGCCAGCAGCCACCCACAGGCGGGGACTGCCGAGCAGTACTTC
CASSHPQAGTAEQYF
>14|few|.|TRBJ2-7|TRBV28
TGTGCCAGCAGTTTAAAGGGGACATCTCTCGAGCAGTACTTC
CASSLKGTSLEQYF
>16|.|TRBD1|TRBJ1-6|TRBV5-4
TGTGCCAGCAGCTCCGGACAGGATACCTATAATTCACCCCTCCACTTT
CASSSGQDTYNSPLHF
>12|.|.|TRBJ2-1|TRBV11-3
TGTGCCAGCAGCTTGAATGCCAATGAGCAGTTCTTC
CASSLNANEQFF
>14|.|TRBD1|TRBJ1-1|TRBV5-5
TGTGCCAGCAGCGGACTGCAGGGGGGCACTGAAGCTTTCTTT
CASSGLQGGTEAFF
>15|.|.|TRBJ2-5|TRBV7-3
TGTGCCAGCAGCGACCGTCGAGGAGGCCTCGAGACCCAGTACTTC
CASSDRRGGLETQYF
>15|.|.|TRBJ2-1|TRBV4-3
TGCGCCAGCAGCTTAAGGGGGGGAGGTTACAATGAGCAGTTCTTC
CASSLRGGGYNEQFF
>19|few|TRBD1|TRBJ2-7|TRBV20-1
TGCAGTGCTAGTCCCTATCCCGGGACAGGGGGCGTTTCATCCTACGAGCAGTACTTC
CSASPYPGTGGVSSYEQYF
>12|once|.|TRBJ2-4|TRBV20-1
TGCAGTGCTAGACCCTCTCTCGGCATTCAGTACTTC
CSARPSLGIQYF
>14|many|TRBD1|TRBJ1-2|TRBV5-1
TGCGCCAGCAGCACACGGACAGGGGAGGAAGGCTACACCTTC
CASSTRTGEEGYTF
>13|.|.|TRBJ1-5|TRBV19
TGTGCCAGTAGGGGCGGGGGCAATCAGCCCCAGCATTTT
CASRGGGNQPQHF
>16|few|TRBD1|TRBJ2-4|TRBV4-1
TGCGCCAGCAGCGCCCCGGGACAGGGAAACGGAAACATTCAGTACTTC
CASSAPGQGNGNIQYF
>15|.|TRBD1|TRBJ2-1|TRBV2
TGTGCCAGCAGTACCACGACAGGGGGCGAGCCCGAGCAGTTCTTC
CASSTTTGGEPEQFF
>13|few|.|TRBJ1-2|TRBV3-1
TGTGCCAGCAGCCGAACAATTAACTATGGCTACACCTTC
CASSRTINYGYTF
>13|few|.|TRBJ1-5|TRBV27
TGTGCCAGCAGTCTGGGACGACATCAGCCCCAGCATTTT
CASSLGRHQPQHF
>12|few|.|TRBJ2-1|TRBV5-5
TGTGCCAGCAGCTTAACGAGGATTGAGCAGTTCTTC
CASSLTRIEQFF
>14|many|TRBD2|TRBJ2-5|TRBV20-1
TGCAGTGCTAGTGGGGGACGCGGGGGGGAGACCCAGTACTTC
CSASGGRGGETQYF
>16|few|.|TRBJ1-4|TRBV9
TGTGTCAGCAGCGTAGGATCGGGGGGGCCTAGAGAAAAACTGTTTTTT
CVSSVGSGGPREKLFF
>14|few|.|TRBJ1-6|TRBV3-1
TGTGCCAGCAGCCACGGGCAGGGAAATTCACCCCTCCACTTT
CASSHGQGNSPLHF
>17|.|.|TRBJ2-1|TRBV15
TGTGCCGCCAGCAGAGCGGGCAGGGGGTTTTTGAACAATGAGCAGTTCTTC
CAASRAGRGFLNNEQFF
>17|.|.|TRBJ2-2|TRBV5-5
TGTGCCAGCAGCTTGGTATGGCAGGTACATAACACCGGGGAGCTGTTTTTT
CASSLVWQVHNTGELFF
>15|few|.|TRBJ2-7|TRBV28
TGTGCCAGCAGTTTCTCCCGGGACGGAAGCTACGAGCAGTACTTC
CASSFSRDGSYEQYF
>15|.|.|TRBJ1-1|TRBV20-1
TGCAGTGCTAGAAGCGGCGCAGGGTCCAACACTGAAGCTTTCTTT
CSARSGAGSNTEAFF
>15|many|TRBD1|TRBJ1-5|TRBV3-1
TGTGCCAGCAGCCCCCGCAGGGGGCTAGGTCAGCCCCAGCATTTT
CASSPRRGLGQPQHF
>16|many|.|TRBJ2-1|TRBV21-1
TGTGCCAGCAGCAGGCGGCGGCAGATAATTGGCAATGAGCAGTTCTTC
CASSRRRQIIGNEQFF
>18|.|TRBD2|TRBJ2-5|TRBV7-2
TGTGCCAGCTCAGGACGATCGACTAGCGGGGGGACCTTGGGGACCCAGTACTTC
CASSGRSTSGGTLGTQYF
>14|.|.|TRBJ2-7|TRBV7-2
TGTGCCAGCAGCGCCCCGGGCTCTCTCCTGGAGCAGTACTTC
CASSAPGSLLEQYF
>13|once|.|TRBJ1-4|TRBV20-1
TGCAGTGCTCAGGGAGGGTTTAATGAAAAACTGTTTTTT
CSAQGGFNEKLFF